This note documents a single TCR beta chain sequence. This entry is derived from a study of blood T cell repertoires in COVID-19. CDR1 is SGHNT, CDR2 YYREEE, per germline (reference sequence). CDR3 length: 14 residues. V was clipped by 4 bases and J by 7 bases, with 17 bases between them. Sequenced by immunoSEQ multiplex PCR; TCRdb stores in-frame clones only, minus some. The sample carries a few hundred thousand clones, 80% to 90% recorded once. The chain couples TRBV5-4 to TRBJ1-2; a possible D gene is TRBD1 (5 bases). The receptor comes from a man in his forties or fifties with active or convalescent COVID-19. The source material was peripheral blood. The CDR3: CASSTGLLNGGYTF. CDR3 nucleotide sequence: TGTGCCAGCAGCACGGGACTTCTCAACGGTGGCTACACCTTC.